Below, 23 T cell receptor beta chains from the same sample are listed, as sequenced in a study of beta chain features in type 1 diabetes listed by TCRdb under 2018. The library was obtained by the immunoSEQ multiplex PCR assay. The entire amount of isolated RNA was reverse transcribed using the High Capacity cDNA Reverse Transcription Kit, so the sequenced TCRB transcripts were expressed ones. Sourced from immuneACCESS, this table was stored by TCRdb with only in-frame sequences that have V and J called. A share of the clones is absent; for the studies checked, an unresolved V gene accounts for under half, and the remainder has no known explanation. This sample holds 900,000 or so clones; 15% to 20% were observed only once. The ten largest clones add up to 0.023% of the sample. The sequenced material came from naive CD4+ T cells from blood. The cell subset or site tag for this specimen amounts to: true naive CD4+ T cells. These receptors were taken from a woman younger than 30 in good health.

V usage is TRBV7-9 and J usage is TRBJ2-7; 8 bases match TRBD1. Trimming took 1 base from V and 2 from J; bases not matched to a gene: 7. Germline CDR1 reads SEHNR; CDR2 reads FQNEAQ (reference sequence). The CDR3 is 16 residues long. The CDR3 region has the DNA TGTGCCAGCAGCTTAGGATCCGGGACAGGAGCCTACGAGCAGTACTTC. Translated: CASSLGSGTGAYEQYF.

For this clone: This CDR3 is also generated by other DNA sequences in the sample. The rearrangement uses TRBV2 and TRBJ1-1; tentative D call: TRBD1 (6 bases). Germline loops: CDR1 SNHLY, CDR2 FYNNEI. The CDR3 consists of 13 residues. V was trimmed by 8 bases and J by 4 bases, leaving 14 bases between them. The CDR3 nucleotides read TGTGCCAGCTCAGGGGAGGGAATCACTGAAGCTTTCTTT. Its translation: CASSGEGITEAFF.

The rearrangement links TRBV18 to TRBJ2-4; D uncertain. Germline CDR1 KGHSH, CDR2 LQKENI. This CDR3 has 13 amino acids. Trimming removed 0 bases at V and 6 bases at J, with 6 bases between. CDR3 sequence reads: CASSPPTSNIQYF. The DNA of the CDR3 is TGTGCCAGCTCACCACCGACGTCAAACATTCAGTACTTC.

This clone was counted a few times. This chain connects TRBV4-2 to TRBJ1-1; 7 bases are shared with TRBD1. Germline-derived CDR1 and CDR2 are LGHNA and YNFKEQ. There are 15 residues in the CDR3. After removal of 2 bases from V and 1 base from J, the junction contained 4 bases not matched to a gene. The CDR3 spells CASSQKGTENTEAFF. DNA for the CDR3: TGTGCCAGCAGCCAAAAGGGGACAGAGAACACTGAAGCTTTCTTT.

The gene calls are TRBV7-2 and TRBJ2-3, with D unresolved. CDR3 length equals 14 residues. Germline CDR1 is SGHTA and CDR2 is FQGNSA. V was trimmed by 3 bases and J by 4 bases, leaving 11 bases between them. CDR3 nucleotide sequence: TGTGCCAGCAGCTTCCGCCCGGGCCCAGATACGCAGTATTTT. Residues: CASSFRPGPDTQYF.

This chain joins TRBV28 and TRBJ2-5; 9 positions match TRBD2. The CDR3 has 15 amino acids. Germline V gene lookup returns CDR1 MDHEN and CDR2 SYDVKM. J was trimmed by 5 bases and V by 10 bases; bases with no gene match: 14. DNA for the CDR3: TGTGCCACCTCTGAGGCGGGAGGGCGCCGGGAGACCCAGTACTTC. Protein: CATSEAGGRRETQYF.

This clone was seen a handful of times. The V gene is TRBV5-4, the J gene TRBJ2-1; a possible D gene is TRBD2 (6 bases). From germline, CDR1 is SGHNT and CDR2 YYREEE (reference sequence). The length of the CDR3 is 14 residues. Trimming removed 4 bases from V and 0 bases from J, with 8 bases in between. CDR3 in amino acids: CASSMRGSYNEQFF. DNA of the CDR3: TGTGCCAGCAGCATGCGGGGCTCCTACAATGAGCAGTTCTTC.

This clone has a handful of counts. The chain combines TRBV19 with TRBJ2-2; 8 bases match TRBD2. Germline loops: CDR1 LNHDA, CDR2 SQIVND (reference sequence). V was pared by 5 bases and J by 3 bases, with 5 bases of the junction left unmatched. The CDR3 extends over 15 amino acids. This chain's CDR3 is CASSPRGGDTGELFF. CDR3 nucleotides: TGTGCCAGTAGTCCCCGGGGGGGGGACACCGGGGAGCTGTTTTTT. Together with reference TRBV19 and TRBJ2-2, the CDR3 gives the full variable domain: DGGITQSPKYLFRKEGQNVTLSCEQNLNHDAMYWYRQDPGQGLRLIYYSQIVNDFQKGDIAEGYSVSREKKESFPLTVTSAQKNPTAFYLCASSPRGGDTGELFFGEGSRLTVL.

This chain connects TRBV25-1 to TRBJ2-3; D is undetermined. Germline V CDR1 and CDR2: MGHDK, SYGVNS. Trimming removed 6 bases from V and 0 bases from J, with 7 bases in between. CDR3 length: 13 amino acids. DNA of the CDR3: TGTGCCAGCAGACTCGGGAGCACAGATACGCAGTATTTT. Amino acids: CASRLGSTDTQYF.

This clone has more than one count but fewer than ten. The V and J genes are TRBV7-2 and TRBJ2-2; TRBD2 matches at 12 bases. This CDR3 spans 17 amino acids. With 5 bases clipped from V and 7 bases from J, the junction kept 11 bases outside the gene matches. Per germline, CDR1 SGHTA and CDR2 FQGNSA. The CDR3 is CASSPGGLAGLVGELFF. CDR3 coding DNA: TGTGCCAGCAGCCCAGGGGGACTAGCGGGTTTGGTCGGGGAGCTGTTTTTT.

Only a few counts were recorded for this clone. The J gene is TRBJ2-7, the V gene TRBV27; D gene uncertain. Trimming stripped 7 bases from V and 5 bases from J, with 15 bases between. CDR1 is MNHEY and CDR2 is SMNVEV in the germline V gene (reference sequence). CDR3 length: 13 residues. The CDR3 here is CASTAPGVHEQYF. The CDR3, as DNA: TGTGCCAGCACGGCCCCGGGCGTCCACGAGCAGTACTTC.

This clone was seen a few times. V usage is TRBV5-1 and J usage is TRBJ2-3; D call uncertain. The length of the CDR3 is 13 residues. Trimming removed 2 bases from V and 6 bases from J, with 10 bases in between. CDR1 is SGHRS, CDR2 YFSETQ, per germline. The CDR3 DNA sequence: TGCGCCAGCAGCTTATCGACCAGGGATACGCAGTATTTT. It codes for CASSLSTRDTQYF.

The V and J genes are TRBV2 and TRBJ2-7; D unresolved. CDR3 size: 15 residues. Germline lookup yields CDR1 SNHLY and CDR2 FYNNEI. Trimming removed 4 bases at V and 3 bases at J, with 16 bases between. The CDR3 reads CASSVFPPVDYEQYF. The CDR3 coding sequence is TGTGCCAGCAGTGTGTTTCCCCCGGTGGACTACGAGCAGTACTTC.

This clone was seen a few times. Germline is not matched at one junction end, which may reflect a read error. The V gene is TRBV7-9, the J gene TRBJ1-1, with TRBD1 identical over 8 bases. CDR1 and CDR2 (germline): SEHNR, FQNEAQ (reference sequence). The CDR3 sequence is 13 residues long. The CDR3 region has the DNA TGTGCCAGCAGCTTACCTCCGGGACAGGTTCCTCTCTTT. This gives the protein CASSLPPGQVPLF.

This rearrangement joins TRBV11-2 to TRBJ2-5; 9 positions match TRBD2. This CDR3 comprises 15 residues. The V and J ends lost 4 bases and 1 base, in that order; junction bases with no gene match: 4. Germline CDR1 is SGHAT and CDR2 is FQNNGV. In DNA, the CDR3 is TGTGCCAGCAGCTCTAGCGGGGAGAGCCAAGAGACCCAGTACTTC. Residues: CASSSSGESQETQYF.

The sample holds a few counts of this clone. The chain employs TRBV4-1 and TRBJ2-3; TRBD2 matches at 7 bases. V gave up 2 bases and J gave up 4 bases; unmatched junction bases: 6. This CDR3 has 15 amino acids. CDR1 and CDR2 from the germline V gene are MGHRA and YSYEKL. This CDR3 reads CASSQTLAGADTQYF. CDR3 DNA sequence: TGCGCCAGCAGCCAAACCCTTGCGGGAGCAGATACGCAGTATTTT.

The chain employs TRBV5-1 and TRBJ2-1; 8 positions agree with TRBD2. V was clipped by 6 bases and J by 6 bases; unmatched bases: 17. This CDR3 region has 17 residues. Per the germline V gene, CDR1 is SGHRS and CDR2 is YFSETQ. CDR3 sequence (DNA): TGCGCCAGCACCCGGGGGGTAGCGGGAAGTCTAGGCAATGAGCAGTTCTTC. It yields the protein CASTRGVAGSLGNEQFF.

The rearrangement links TRBV7-9 to TRBJ2-3; 8 bases agree with TRBD1. Trimming removed 4 bases from V and 7 bases from J; junction bases left unmatched: 19. This CDR3 has 18 residues. Germline V gives CDR1 SEHNR, CDR2 FQNEAQ (reference sequence). The CDR3 loop reads CASSYSPTRGRYAYTQYF. The CDR3 nucleotides read TGTGCCAGCAGCTACTCTCCAACCAGGGGGCGGTACGCATATACGCAGTATTTT.

V is TRBV7-2 and J is TRBJ2-6, with TRBD2 identical over 7 bases. Trimming at V came to 5 bases and at J to 5 bases, leaving 6 bases not matched to a gene. This CDR3 has 15 amino acids. Germline CDR1 and CDR2: SGHTA and FQGNSA. CDR3 in amino acids: CASSPRGVWANVLTF. The CDR3 region has the DNA TGTGCCAGCAGCCCTCGGGGGGTTTGGGCCAACGTCCTGACTTTC. Full variable domain (outside the CDR3, taken from reference TRBV7-2 and TRBJ2-6): GAGVSQSPSNKVTEKGKDVELRCDPISGHTALYWYRQSLGQGLEFLIYFQGNSAPDKSGLPSDRFSAERTGGSVSTLTIQRTQQEDSAVYLCASSPRGVWANVLTFGAGSRLTVL.

This chain's CDR3 is CASSPPSVSTYEQYF. The CDR3 coding sequence is TGTGCCAGCTCACCACCCAGCGTCTCAACCTACGAGCAGTACTTC. V is TRBV18 and J is TRBJ2-7; no clear D gene. Germline CDR1 is KGHSH and CDR2 is LQKENI. The V end was cut by 0 bases, the J end by 2 bases, with 11 bases between. This CDR3 has 15 residues. The full variable domain, with the rest looked up from reference TRBV18 and TRBJ2-7, is NAGVMQNPRHLVRRRGQEARLRCSPMKGHSHVYWYRQLPEEGLKFMVYLQKENIIDESGMPKERFSAEFPKEGPSILRIQQVVRGDSAAYFCASSPPSVSTYEQYFGPGTRLTVT.

This clone is a singleton in its sample. The same CDR3 can be traced to other DNA sequences in this sample. The chain uses TRBV18 and TRBJ2-7; 10 positions match TRBD1. CDR3 length equals 14 residues. Germline V CDR1 and CDR2: KGHSH, LQKENI. V gave up 3 bases and J gave up 2 bases; unmatched junction bases: 1. CDR3 sequence reads: CASSPGTGAYEQYF. CDR3 DNA sequence: TGTGCCAGCTCACCGGGGACAGGGGCCTACGAGCAGTACTTC.

The CDR3 bases are TGTGCCAGCAGCAAGGGACAGGTCTCCTACAATGAGCAGTTCTTC. This codes for CASSKGQVSYNEQFF. This chain links TRBV7-8 with TRBJ2-1; 8 bases fit TRBD1. The J segment lost 0 bases and the V segment lost 5 bases, leaving 3 bases of the junction unmatched. Per germline, CDR1 SGHVS and CDR2 FQNEAQ. The CDR3 spans 15 residues.

This clone was recorded a few times. J is TRBJ2-3 and V is TRBV7-2, with D tentatively TRBD2 (5 bases). Per germline, CDR1 SGHTA and CDR2 FQGNSA. The CDR3 covers 15 residues. The germline V and J ends were trimmed by 5 bases and 4 bases, with 16 bases remaining between them. For the CDR3, the DNA is TGTGCCAGCAGCGATATAGCGAGTAGGGCAGATACGCAGTATTTT. Protein: CASSDIASRADTQYF. The full variable domain, completed using reference TRBV7-2 and TRBJ2-3, is GAGVSQSPSNKVTEKGKDVELRCDPISGHTALYWYRQSLGQGLEFLIYFQGNSAPDKSGLPSDRFSAERTGGSVSTLTIQRTQQEDSAVYLCASSDIASRADTQYFGPGTRLTVL.